Below, 20 T cell receptor beta chains from the same sample are listed, as sequenced in a study of OX40 agonist ivuxolimab in advanced cancers. Libraries were prepared by immunoSEQ multiplex PCR; TCRdb keeps only in-frame clonotypes and omits some of them. The sample lists approximately 70,000 clones; more than 65% were seen once. The material sequenced was CD4+ or CD8+ T cells sorted from blood, taken in a trial of the OX40 agonist ivuxolimab. The receptors stem from an adult with an advanced solid tumor such as melanoma, head and neck, liver or kidney cancer.

The V and J genes are TRBV2 and TRBJ2-1, with D tentatively TRBD1 (6 bases). V lost 5 bases and J lost 2, with 16 bases in between. This CDR3 comprises 16 residues. CDR1 is SNHLY, CDR2 FYNNEI, per germline. The CDR3 DNA is TGTGCCAGCAGTCTCACCAGGCCAGGGGCCTACAATGAGCAGTTCTTC. Its protein is CASSLTRPGAYNEQFF.

The CDR3 sequence is CASSYIPDGVNTEAFF. DNA for the CDR3: TGTGCCAGCAGTTACATTCCGGACGGGGTGAACACTGAAGCTTTCTTT. The V gene is TRBV6-6, the J gene TRBJ1-1; D remains ambiguous. This CDR3 contains 16 residues. V was shortened by 2 bases and J by 0 bases, with 13 bases between the two germline ends. Germline CDR1 reads MNHNY; CDR2 reads SVGAGI (reference sequence).

This chain connects TRBV25-1 to TRBJ2-3, with 8 bases fitting TRBD1. The CDR3 totals 17 residues. With 2 bases clipped from V and 1 base from J, the junction kept 8 bases outside the gene matches. CDR1 is MGHDK and CDR2 is SYGVNS in the germline V gene. The CDR3 sequence: CASSEGQGLLGTDTQYF. As DNA, the CDR3 is TGTGCCAGCAGTGAAGGACAGGGTCTTTTGGGCACAGATACGCAGTATTTT.

This rearrangement joins TRBV28 to TRBJ1-5, with D tentatively TRBD1 (5 bases). Trimming stripped 0 bases from V and 3 bases from J, with 18 bases between. This CDR3 comprises 18 residues. Germline-derived CDR1 and CDR2 are MDHEN and SYDVKM. The CDR3 coding sequence is TGTGCCAGCAGTTTATGGGGTTGGTCAGGGAGGGACAATCAGCCCCAGCATTTT. Protein sequence: CASSLWGWSGRDNQPQHF. The variable domain in full, completed from reference TRBV28 and TRBJ1-5, reads DVKVTQSSRYLVKRTGEKVFLECVQDMDHENMFWYRQDPGLGLRLIYFSYDVKMKEKGDIPEGYSVSREKKERFSLILESASTNQTSMYLCASSLWGWSGRDNQPQHFGDGTRLSIL.

The chain is built from TRBV27 and TRBJ1-5, with D maybe TRBD1 (6 bases). This CDR3 is built from 15 residues. Germline assignment: CDR1 MNHEY and CDR2 SMNVEV (reference sequence). The V and J ends lost 6 bases and 0 bases respectively, with 12 bases between them. For the CDR3, the DNA is TGTGCCAGCAGGAGGACAGTCTATAGCAATCAGCCCCAGCATTTT. This encodes CASRRTVYSNQPQHF.

This rearrangement joins TRBV2 to TRBJ2-2, with TRBD2 matching 9 bases. The CDR3 length is 16 residues. V lost 7 bases and J lost 3; bases outside the gene matches: 9. The V gene's germline CDR1 is SNHLY and CDR2 FYNNEI. The CDR3 reads CASMASGIRDTGELFF. In DNA form, the CDR3 reads TGTGCCAGCATGGCTAGCGGGATTAGAGACACCGGGGAGCTGTTTTTT. The whole variable domain, remainder taken from reference TRBV2 and TRBJ2-2, is EPEVTQTPSHQVTQMGQEVILRCVPISNHLYFYWYRQILGQKVEFLVSFYNNEISEKSEIFDDQFSVERPDGSNFTLKIRSTKLEDSAMYFCASMASGIRDTGELFFGEGSRLTVL.

This chain connects TRBV5-1 to TRBJ2-7, with D tentatively TRBD2 (6 bases). V dropped 7 bases and J dropped 3 bases, with 14 bases sitting between them. Germline assignment: CDR1 SGHRS and CDR2 YFSETQ. The length of the CDR3 is 13 residues. CDR3 sequence reads: CASGAYGSYEQYF. The CDR3 DNA sequence: TGCGCCAGCGGGGCCTACGGGAGCTACGAGCAGTACTTC.

V and J are TRBV6-5 and TRBJ2-2, with a tentative D call TRBD2 (6 bases). V was clipped by 6 bases and J by 7 bases, with 15 bases between them. This CDR3 has 14 amino acids. Germline V lookup: CDR1 MNHEY, CDR2 SVGAGI. CDR3 DNA sequence: TGTGCCAGCAGGGGGAGACTAGGTCACGGGGAGCTGTTTTTT. Translated: CASRGRLGHGELFF.

This chain links TRBV29-1 with TRBJ2-2; D is ambiguous. V lost 3 bases and J 2 bases, leaving 1 base between the germline ends. This CDR3 spans 11 amino acids. Germline V gives CDR1 SQVTM, CDR2 ANQGSEA. The CDR3 bases are TGCAGCGTTGACAACACCGGGGAGCTGTTTTTT. Amino acid sequence: CSVDNTGELFF.

This clone is medium-sized. The chain combines TRBV6-1 with TRBJ1-5, with D uncertain. CDR3 length: 15 residues. Trimming took 2 bases from V and 10 from J, leaving 18 bases between them. Germline CDR1 is MNHNS and CDR2 is SASEGT. CDR3 sequence (DNA): TGTGCCAGCAGTGAAACGGGCGGTTCCACCCGACCCCAGCATTTT. This encodes CASSETGGSTRPQHF.

The genes are TRBV5-1 and TRBJ1-4; D ambiguous. V lost 1 base, J lost 0 bases, and 10 bases lay in between. Germline loops: CDR1 SGHRS, CDR2 YFSETQ. The CDR3 loop spans 16 amino acids. The CDR3 loop reads CASSLTPTPTNEKLFF. DNA of the CDR3: TGCGCCAGCAGCTTGACACCCACTCCAACTAATGAAAAACTGTTTTTT. Complete variable domain (other parts from reference TRBV5-1 and TRBJ1-4): KAGVTQTPRYLIKTRGQQVTLSCSPISGHRSVSWYQQTPGQGLQFLFEYFSETQRNKGNFPGRFSGRQFSNSRSEMNVSTLELGDSALYLCASSLTPTPTNEKLFFGSGTQLSVL.

The chain is built from TRBV5-1 and TRBJ2-5, with D perhaps matching TRBD2 (5 bases). Trimming stripped 1 base from V and 2 bases from J, with 6 bases between. This CDR3 contains 13 residues. Germline CDR1 and CDR2: SGHRS and YFSETQ. The CDR3 here is CASSLSGQETQYF. CDR3 DNA sequence: TGCGCCAGCAGCTTGTCGGGGCAAGAGACCCAGTACTTC.

The rearrangement uses TRBV28 and TRBJ2-3; the D is unclear. Germline assignment: CDR1 MDHEN and CDR2 SYDVKM. The CDR3 runs 15 residues. Trimming took off 2 bases at V and 0 bases at J, with 9 bases between the two ends. The CDR3 region has the DNA TGTGCCAGCAGTTTAACCCAGCGCAGCACAGATACGCAGTATTTT. Residues: CASSLTQRSTDTQYF.

The V and J genes are TRBV27 and TRBJ1-3; TRBD1 might be the D (5 bases). The CDR3 has 13 amino acids. Trimming removed 4 bases at V and 9 bases at J, with 13 bases between. The germline gives CDR1 MNHEY, CDR2 SMNVEV (reference sequence). The CDR3 sequence is CASSSGTQGTIYF. In DNA, the CDR3 is TGTGCCAGCAGTTCCGGGACCCAAGGCACCATATATTTT.

The CDR3 DNA follows: TGTGCCAGCAGCCTGACTAGCGGGAGGTACGAGCAGTACTTC. Its translation is CASSLTSGRYEQYF. The chain uses TRBV6-5 and TRBJ2-7; 13 nucleotides align to TRBD2. The ends lost 6 bases at V and 4 bases at J; junction bases unmatched: 3. Germline CDR1 reads MNHEY; CDR2 reads SVGAGI. CDR3 length: 14 amino acids.

The sample holds one count of this clone. The chain joins TRBV9 to TRBJ2-5; maybe TRBD2 (6 bases). The CDR3 is 14 amino acids. Trimming removed 1 base at V and 5 bases at J, with 12 bases between. The V gene's germline CDR1 is SGDLS and CDR2 YYNGEE. CDR3 sequence: CASSVSGVGETQYF. The CDR3 DNA follows: TGTGCCAGCAGCGTATCGGGAGTAGGGGAGACCCAGTACTTC.

This clone was observed at least ten times. The J gene is TRBJ1-2, the V gene TRBV7-9; 7 bases are a match to TRBD1. The CDR3 sequence is 14 residues long. V lost 4 bases to trimming and J lost 5 bases; unmatched junction nucleotides: 7. In germline, CDR1 is SEHNR, CDR2 FQNEAQ (reference sequence). This CDR3 reads CASSSGTAIYGYTF. The CDR3 DNA follows: TGTGCCAGCAGCTCTGGGACAGCGATATATGGCTACACCTTC.

This clone is labeled as medium-sized (0.01 to 0.1%). The CDR3 loop is CASSVGTLNTEAFF. CDR3 DNA sequence: TGTGCCAGCAGCGTTGGGACACTGAACACTGAAGCTTTCTTT. The rearrangement links TRBV9 to TRBJ1-1, with D perhaps matching TRBD1 (6 bases). The CDR3 runs 14 residues. Germline CDR1 reads SGDLS; CDR2 reads YYNGEE. V dropped 2 bases and J dropped 0 bases, with 8 bases sitting between them. The entire variable domain, with the rest obtained from reference TRBV9 and TRBJ1-1, is as follows: DSGVTQTPKHLITATGQRVTLRCSPRSGDLSVYWYQQSLDQGLQFLIQYYNGEERAKGNILERFSAQQFPDLHSELNLSSLELGDSALYFCASSVGTLNTEAFFGQGTRLTVV.

V and J are TRBV7-2 and TRBJ1-5; D call uncertain. Germline values: CDR1 SGHTA, CDR2 FQGNSA. CDR3 length equals 14 residues. V lost 3 bases and J 1 base, leaving 7 bases between the germline ends. CDR3 protein: CASSFGPSNQPQHF. In nucleotides, the CDR3 is TGTGCCAGCAGCTTCGGCCCGAGCAATCAGCCCCAGCATTTT.

J is TRBJ2-2 and V is TRBV19; TRBD1 agrees at 10 bases. The germline gives CDR1 LNHDA, CDR2 SQIVND (reference sequence). This CDR3 has 15 residues. The V gene end was trimmed by 5 bases and the J gene end by 8 bases; junction bases not matched to a gene: 8. The chain's CDR3 is CASSDQTGGLGELFF. CDR3 bases: TGTGCCAGTAGTGACCAGACAGGGGGCTTAGGGGAGCTGTTTTTT.